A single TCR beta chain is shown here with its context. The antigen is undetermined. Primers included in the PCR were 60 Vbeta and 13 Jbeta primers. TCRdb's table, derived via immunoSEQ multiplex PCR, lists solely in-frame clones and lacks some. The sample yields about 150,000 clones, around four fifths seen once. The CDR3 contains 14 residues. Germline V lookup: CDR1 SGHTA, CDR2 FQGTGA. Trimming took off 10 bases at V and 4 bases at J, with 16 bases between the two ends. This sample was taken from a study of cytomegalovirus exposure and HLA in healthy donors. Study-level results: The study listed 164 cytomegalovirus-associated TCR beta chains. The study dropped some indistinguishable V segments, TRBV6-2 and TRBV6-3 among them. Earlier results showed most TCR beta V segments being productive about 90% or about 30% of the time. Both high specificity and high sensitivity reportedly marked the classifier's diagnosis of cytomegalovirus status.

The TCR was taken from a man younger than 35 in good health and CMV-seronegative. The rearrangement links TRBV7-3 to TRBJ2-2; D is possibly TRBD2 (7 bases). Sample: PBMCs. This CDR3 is CATEGGGTTGELFF. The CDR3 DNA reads TGTGCCACCGAAGGGGGGGGCACCACCGGGGAGCTGTTTTTT.